This entry features one TCR beta chain sequence. Its specificity is unknown. The sample belongs to a study of beta chain features in type 1 diabetes. Study results and caveats: A definitive answer on HLA type influencing TCRB rearrangement was not reached here. All four CD4+ subsets from Type 1 diabetes patients carried moderately but significantly shorter TCRB CDR3s.

cDNA synthesis used the whole RNA isolate, giving expressed TCRB sequences. The data were produced by immunoSEQ multiplex PCR, yet TCRdb's version contains in-frame clones alone and is incomplete. This sample yields a few hundred thousand clones, of which around an eighth are seen a single time; over 0.008% belongs to the top ten. The CDR3 is made up of 19 amino acids. Researchers reported sorting CD4+ naive, central memory, regulatory and stem cell-like memory cells via CD45RO/CCR7/CD25/CD127/CD95/CD27. The chain has TRBV21-1 and TRBJ1-1; the listed D gene, TRBD1, was not tested against the DNA. TRBV21-1 is designated a pseudogene. The receptor was isolated from a young woman with type 1 diabetes. Source material: naive CD4+ T cells from blood. CDR3 nucleotide sequence: TGTGCCAGCAGCAAAGCGCTGTGGGACAGGGATTCGGAGGGCGCTGAAGCTTTCTTT. This translates into CASSKALWDRDSEGAEAFF.